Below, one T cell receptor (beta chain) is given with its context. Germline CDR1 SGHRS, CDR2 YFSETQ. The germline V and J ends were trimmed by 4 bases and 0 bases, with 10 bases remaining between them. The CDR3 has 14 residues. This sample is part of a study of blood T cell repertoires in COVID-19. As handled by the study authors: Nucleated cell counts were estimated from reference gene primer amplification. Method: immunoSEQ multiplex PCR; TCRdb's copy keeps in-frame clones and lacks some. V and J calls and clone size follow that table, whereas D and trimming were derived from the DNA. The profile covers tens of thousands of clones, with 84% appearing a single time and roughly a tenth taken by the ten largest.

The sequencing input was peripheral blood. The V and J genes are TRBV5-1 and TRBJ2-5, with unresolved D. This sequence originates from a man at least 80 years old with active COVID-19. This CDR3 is CASSLARNQETQYF. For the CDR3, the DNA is TGCGCCAGCAGCCTGGCCAGAAACCAAGAGACCCAGTACTTC.